The rows below give T cell receptor beta chains drawn from one sample of a study of T cell repertoires in cytomegalovirus infection. TCRdb reprocessed the reads via MiXCR and lists one record per CDR3 protein. The sample shows 150,000 to 200,000 distinct CDR3 sequences, approximately 15% of them seen only once. Sample: PBMCs. These receptors all come from a human donor in good health (CMV status not recorded). Some clones in this sample may be carry-over from other donors' samples. Each CDR3 is given with its conserved first and last residue. D genes are given only for firm matches. Not all rows give a size; the values are once, few, many and, for expanded clones, a class.

TRBV11-2	TRBD1	many	TRBJ2-6	CASSSVIYPGTGDLSGANVLTF	TGTGCCAGCAGCTCGGTAATTTATCCGGGGACAGGGGACCTCTCTGGGGCCAACGTCCTGACTTTC
TRBV14	.	many	TRBJ1-3	CASSAEHLSGNTIYF	TGTGCCAGCAGCGCAGAGCACCTATCTGGAAACACCATATATTTT
TRBV7-3	TRBD2	many	TRBJ2-5	CASSPQVGGRTQYF	TGTGCCAGCAGCCCTCAAGTCGGCGGGAGGACCCAGTACTTC
TRBV5-4	TRBD2	many	TRBJ2-3	CASSKAGGISSTDTQYF	TGTGCCAGCAGCAAGGCGGGGGGGATCTCTAGCACAGATACGCAGTATTTT
TRBV7-2	TRBD1	many	TRBJ1-5	CASSPTGTGAMENQPQHF	TGTGCCAGCAGCCCTACGGGGACAGGGGCGATGGAGAATCAGCCCCAGCATTTT
TRBV20-1	.	.	TRBJ2-5	CSARDQRSGETQYF	TGCAGTGCTAGAGATCAAAGGTCTGGGGAGACCCAGTACTTC
TRBV29-1	.	few	TRBJ2-1	CSSRWGTDKPEQFF	TGCAGCTCTCGTTGGGGGACGGATAAGCCCGAGCAGTTCTTC
TRBV5-1	.	many	TRBJ1-2	CASKAAVSGYTF	TGCGCCAGCAAGGCGGCGGTTTCGGGCTACACCTTC
TRBV11-2	.	many	TRBJ1-1	CASSRAGRMNTEAFF	TGTGCCAGCAGCCGTGCGGGTCGAATGAACACTGAAGCTTTCTTT
TRBV11-2	.	many	TRBJ1-1	CASSLDLEIMNTEAFF	TGTGCCAGCAGCTTAGATTTGGAGATAATGAACACTGAAGCTTTCTTT